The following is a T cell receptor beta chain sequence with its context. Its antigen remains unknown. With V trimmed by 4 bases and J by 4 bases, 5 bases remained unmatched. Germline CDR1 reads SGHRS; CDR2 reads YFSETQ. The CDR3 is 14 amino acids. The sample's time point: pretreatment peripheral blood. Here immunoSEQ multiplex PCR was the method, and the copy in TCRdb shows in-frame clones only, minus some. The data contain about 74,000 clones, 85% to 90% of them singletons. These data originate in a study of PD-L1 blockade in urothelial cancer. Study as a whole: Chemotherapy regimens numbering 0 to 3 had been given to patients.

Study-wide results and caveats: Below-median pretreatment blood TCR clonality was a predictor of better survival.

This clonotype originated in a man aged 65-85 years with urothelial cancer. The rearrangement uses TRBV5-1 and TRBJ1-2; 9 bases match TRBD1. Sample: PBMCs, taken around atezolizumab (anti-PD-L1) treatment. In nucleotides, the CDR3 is TGCGCCAGCAGCCAAGGACAGGGGACCTATGGCTACACCTTC. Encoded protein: CASSQGQGTYGYTF.